This entry describes one T cell receptor (beta chain). This sample stems from a study of blood T cell repertoires in COVID-19. Repertoires were generated with immunoSEQ multiplex PCR, while TCRdb's copy carries only in-frame clones and drops some. The sample contains roughly 290,000 clones, 90% of which appear only once. This CDR3 spans 13 amino acids. The germline CDR1 and CDR2 sequences are PRHDT and FYEKMQ (reference sequence). V lost 5 bases to trimming and J lost 4 bases, with 11 bases between them. The J gene is TRBJ1-1, the V gene TRBV13; D uncertain. This TCR was recovered from a woman aged 18 to 35 with acute COVID-19. Sample: PBMCs or T cells enriched from blood (not recorded which). CDR3 bases: TGTGCCAGCAGCCGCGAGCGGGCCACTGAAGCTTTCTTT. Amino acid sequence: CASSRERATEAFF.